Reported below is one TCR beta chain. What it binds is not known. CDR3 length: 14 residues. The germline V gene has CDR1 MNHNY and CDR2 SVGAGI (reference sequence). V shed 2 bases, J shed 4 bases, and the junction held 2 bases outside the gene matches. The method was immunoSEQ multiplex PCR; TCRdb's version includes in-frame clones alone and lacks a portion of them. The sample holds 20,000 to 25,000 clones, 74% seen once. The data are from a study of cytotoxic CD8 clonotypes in ibrutinib-treated CLL. Study-wide context: The patients comprised approximately 11 relapsed/refractory and about 15 treatment-naive cases, roughly 18 IGHV unmutated.

Study-level results: Treatment left the uncommon public clonotypes either contracted or stable in frequency. Clonality went up at the time of ibrutinib response, stayed stable in sustained remission, and later dropped back toward its baseline level at progression.

This specimen was PBMCs, taken before ibrutinib treatment. The chain recombines TRBV6-6 with TRBJ1-2, with 9 nucleotides matching TRBD1. The sequence derives from a human donor with chronic lymphocytic leukemia. The CDR3 sequence: CASSYEGQGYGYTF. The CDR3 nucleotides are TGTGCCAGCAGTTACGAGGGACAGGGCTATGGCTACACCTTC.